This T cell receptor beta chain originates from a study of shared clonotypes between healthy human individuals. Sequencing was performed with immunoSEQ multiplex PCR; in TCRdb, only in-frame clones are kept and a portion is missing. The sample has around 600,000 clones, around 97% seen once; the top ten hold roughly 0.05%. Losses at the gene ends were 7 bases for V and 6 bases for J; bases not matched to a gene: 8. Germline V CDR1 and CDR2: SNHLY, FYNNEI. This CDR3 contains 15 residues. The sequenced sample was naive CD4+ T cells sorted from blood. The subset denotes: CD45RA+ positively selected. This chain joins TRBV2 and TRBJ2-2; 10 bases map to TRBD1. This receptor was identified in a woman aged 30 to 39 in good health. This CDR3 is CASIGDRGKSGELFF. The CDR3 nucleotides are TGTGCCAGCATCGGGGACAGGGGTAAATCCGGGGAGCTGTTTTTT.